Sequencing of this T cell receptor (beta chain) was carried out in a study of blood T cell repertoires in COVID-19. In the study overall: Acute and convalescent COVID-19 samples came from the United States, Italy and Spain. Nucleic acid was either cDNA or gDNA, and it came from T cells, B-cell-depleted T cells, or PBMCs.

In the original workflow: Amplifying reference gene primers gave estimates of nucleated cell counts. Assay used: immunoSEQ multiplex PCR; TCRdb lists only in-frame clones, some missing. That table furnishes V, J and clone size, whereas the DNA furnished D and trimming. This sample carries over 10,000 clones, roughly nine tenths of them seen once, and the ten largest clones take around 15%. This clone appeared once. It is unclear where the CDR3 begins or ends on the DNA, so no DNA is shown, and the CDR3 is as TCRdb lists it. The sample comprised peripheral blood. The TCR comes from a man between 65 and 85 years old with active COVID-19.

The CDR3 region is CSVEWFGQGAGTF. The V gene is TRBV29-1, the J gene TRBJ1-2; no DNA check was done on the table's D call, TRBD1. Per germline, CDR1 SQVTM and CDR2 ANQGSEA. The CDR3 has 13 amino acids, counting both end residues.